This TCR beta chain was identified during a study of spatial heterogeneity in lung cancer. Time point denoted: sample taken at primary tumor resection. The input material, whole RNA from tumor, nontumor lung or frozen PBMC, was sequenced unsorted. In germline, CDR1 is MGHDK, CDR2 SYGVNS. This CDR3 region has 19 residues. Trimming took 1 base from V and 3 from J; bases not matched to a gene: 13. Worth noting for this clonotype: For a library built for alpha chains, this beta chain is a stray read; little rests on its size.

Each CDR3 protein is one row after TCRdb ran MiXCR on the 5' RACE reads. The profile shows a few thousand distinct CDR3 sequences, around 28% of them singletons. This sequence originates from a female donor with early-stage non-small cell lung cancer. This material consisted of PBMCs, taken at surgery. This sequence joins TRBV25-1 and TRBJ2-3; 10 positions agree with TRBD2. CDR3 in amino acids: CASSESSWSGRAWTDTQYF. The CDR3 DNA reads TGTGCCAGCAGTGAATCATCGTGGAGCGGGAGGGCCTGGACAGATACGCAGTATTTT.